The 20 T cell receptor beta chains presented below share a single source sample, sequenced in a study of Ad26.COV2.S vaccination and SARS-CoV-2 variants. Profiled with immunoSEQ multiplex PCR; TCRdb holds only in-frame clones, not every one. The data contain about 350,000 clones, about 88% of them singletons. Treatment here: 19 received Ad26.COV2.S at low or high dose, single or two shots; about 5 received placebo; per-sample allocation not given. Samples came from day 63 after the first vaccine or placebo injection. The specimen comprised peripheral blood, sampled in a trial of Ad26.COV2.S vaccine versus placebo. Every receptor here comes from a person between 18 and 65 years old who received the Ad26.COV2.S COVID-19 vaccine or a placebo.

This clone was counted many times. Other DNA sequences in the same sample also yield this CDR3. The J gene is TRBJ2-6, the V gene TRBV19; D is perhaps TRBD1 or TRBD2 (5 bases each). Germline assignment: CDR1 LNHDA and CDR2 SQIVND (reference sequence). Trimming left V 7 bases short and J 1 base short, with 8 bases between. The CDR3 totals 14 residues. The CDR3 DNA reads TGTGCCAGTATCGGGACGTCTGGGGCCAACGTCCTGACTTTC. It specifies CASIGTSGANVLTF.

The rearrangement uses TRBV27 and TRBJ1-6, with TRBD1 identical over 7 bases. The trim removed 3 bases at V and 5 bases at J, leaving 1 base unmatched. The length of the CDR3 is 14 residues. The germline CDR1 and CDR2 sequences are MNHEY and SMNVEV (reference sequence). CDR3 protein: CASSLGQHNSPLHF. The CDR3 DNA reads TGTGCCAGCAGTTTGGGACAGCATAATTCACCCCTCCACTTT.

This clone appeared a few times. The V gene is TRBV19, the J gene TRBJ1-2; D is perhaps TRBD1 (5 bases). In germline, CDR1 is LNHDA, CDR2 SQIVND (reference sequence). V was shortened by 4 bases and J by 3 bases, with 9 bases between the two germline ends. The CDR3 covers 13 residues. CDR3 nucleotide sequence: TGTGCCAGTAGTACCACAGGCGACTATGGCTACACCTTC. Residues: CASSTTGDYGYTF.

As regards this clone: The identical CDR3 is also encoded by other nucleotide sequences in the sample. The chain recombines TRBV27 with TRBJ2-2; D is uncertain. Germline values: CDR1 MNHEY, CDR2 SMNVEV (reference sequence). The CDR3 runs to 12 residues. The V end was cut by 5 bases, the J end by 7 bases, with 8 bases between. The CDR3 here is CASSLLSGELFF. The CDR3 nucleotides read TGTGCCAGCAGTCTGCTTAGCGGGGAGCTGTTTTTT.

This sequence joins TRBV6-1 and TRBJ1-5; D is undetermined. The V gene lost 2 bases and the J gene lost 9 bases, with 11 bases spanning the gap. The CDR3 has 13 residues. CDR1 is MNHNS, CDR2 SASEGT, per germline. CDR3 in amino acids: CASSELAEGPQHF. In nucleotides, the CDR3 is TGTGCCAGCAGTGAACTCGCGGAGGGGCCCCAGCATTTT.

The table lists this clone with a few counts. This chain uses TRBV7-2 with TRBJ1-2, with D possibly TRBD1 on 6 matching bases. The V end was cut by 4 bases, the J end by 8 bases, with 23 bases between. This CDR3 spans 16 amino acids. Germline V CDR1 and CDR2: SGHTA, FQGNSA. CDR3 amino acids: CASSWTPNGGGRGYTF. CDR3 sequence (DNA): TGTGCCAGCAGCTGGACCCCTAACGGTGGGGGGCGAGGCTACACCTTC.

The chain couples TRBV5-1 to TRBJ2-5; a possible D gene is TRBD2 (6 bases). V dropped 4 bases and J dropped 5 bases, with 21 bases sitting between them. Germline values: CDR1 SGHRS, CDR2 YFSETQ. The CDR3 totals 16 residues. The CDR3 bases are TGCGCCAGCAGCGCCCGTCCGGGACTGGGGAGGGAGACCCAGTACTTC. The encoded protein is CASSARPGLGRETQYF.

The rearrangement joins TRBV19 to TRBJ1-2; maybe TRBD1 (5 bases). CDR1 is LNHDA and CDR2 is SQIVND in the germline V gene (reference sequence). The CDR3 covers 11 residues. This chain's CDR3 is CGAGAPYGYTF. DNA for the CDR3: TGTGGGGCTGGGGCACCATATGGCTACACCTTC.

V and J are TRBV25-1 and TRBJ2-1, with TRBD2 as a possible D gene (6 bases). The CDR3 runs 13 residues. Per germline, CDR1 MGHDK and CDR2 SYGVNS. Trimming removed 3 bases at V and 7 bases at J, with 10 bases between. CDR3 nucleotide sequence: TGTGCCAGCAGTGATCGGGGACTTAATGAGCAGTTCTTC. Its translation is CASSDRGLNEQFF.

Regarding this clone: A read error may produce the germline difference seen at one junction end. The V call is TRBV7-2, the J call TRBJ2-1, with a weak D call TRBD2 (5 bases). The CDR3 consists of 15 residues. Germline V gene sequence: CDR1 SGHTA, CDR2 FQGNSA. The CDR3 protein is CASNLVSGSGHEQFF. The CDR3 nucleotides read TGTGCCAGCAACTTAGTCAGCGGAAGCGGCCATGAGCAGTTCTTC.

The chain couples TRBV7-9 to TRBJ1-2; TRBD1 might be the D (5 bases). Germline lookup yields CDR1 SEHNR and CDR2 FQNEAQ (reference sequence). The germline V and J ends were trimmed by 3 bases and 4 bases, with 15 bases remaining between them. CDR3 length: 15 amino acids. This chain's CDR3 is CASSLAGTFLYGYTF. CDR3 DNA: TGTGCCAGCAGCTTGGCCGGGACTTTTCTCTATGGCTACACCTTC.

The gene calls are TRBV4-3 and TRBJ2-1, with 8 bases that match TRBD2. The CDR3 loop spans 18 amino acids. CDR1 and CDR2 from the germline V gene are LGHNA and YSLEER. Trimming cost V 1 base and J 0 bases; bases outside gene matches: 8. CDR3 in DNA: TGCGCCAGCAGCCAAGCGATTAGCGGGGTCAGCTCCTACAATGAGCAGTTCTTC. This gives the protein CASSQAISGVSSYNEQFF.

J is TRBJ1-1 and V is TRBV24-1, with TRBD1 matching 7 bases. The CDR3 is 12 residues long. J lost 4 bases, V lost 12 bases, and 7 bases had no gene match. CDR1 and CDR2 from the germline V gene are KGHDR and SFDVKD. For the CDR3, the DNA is TGTGCCGTAGGGGGCGTTGGCACTGAAGCTTTCTTT. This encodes CAVGGVGTEAFF.

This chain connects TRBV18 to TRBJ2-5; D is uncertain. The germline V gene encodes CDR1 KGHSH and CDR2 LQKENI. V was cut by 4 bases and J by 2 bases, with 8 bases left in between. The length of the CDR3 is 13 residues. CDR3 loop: CASSRARQETQYF. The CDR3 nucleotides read TGTGCCAGCTCACGGGCAAGACAAGAGACCCAGTACTTC. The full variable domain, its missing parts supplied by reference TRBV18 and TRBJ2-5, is NAGVMQNPRHLVRRRGQEARLRCSPMKGHSHVYWYRQLPEEGLKFMVYLQKENIIDESGMPKERFSAEFPKEGPSILRIQQVVRGDSAAYFCASSRARQETQYFGPGTRLLVL.

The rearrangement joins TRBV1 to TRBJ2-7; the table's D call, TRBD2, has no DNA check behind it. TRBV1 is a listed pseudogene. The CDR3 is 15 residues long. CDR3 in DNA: TGCACCAGCAGAATAGCGGGAGGGTCGCCTTACGAGCAGTACTTC. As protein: CTSRIAGGSPYEQYF.

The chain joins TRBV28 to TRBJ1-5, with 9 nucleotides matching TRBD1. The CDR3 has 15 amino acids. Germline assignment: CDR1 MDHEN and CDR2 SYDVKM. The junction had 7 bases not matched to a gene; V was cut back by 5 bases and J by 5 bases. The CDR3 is CASSQPTGGHQPQHF. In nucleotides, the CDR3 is TGTGCCAGCAGTCAACCCACAGGGGGCCATCAGCCCCAGCATTTT.

DNA of the CDR3: TGTGCCAGCAGTGAGGACAGGGTCTTAGGCTACACCTTC. This encodes CASSEDRVLGYTF. This chain connects TRBV6-6 to TRBJ1-2, with TRBD1 matching over 8 bases. The CDR3 runs 13 residues. The germline V gene encodes CDR1 MNHNY and CDR2 SVGAGI (reference sequence). V gave up 5 bases and J gave up 8 bases; unmatched junction bases: 7.

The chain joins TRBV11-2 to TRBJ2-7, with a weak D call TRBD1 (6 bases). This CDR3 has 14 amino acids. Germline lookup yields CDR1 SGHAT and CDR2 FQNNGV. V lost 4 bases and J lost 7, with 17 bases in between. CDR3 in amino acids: CASSSRDKAMEQYF. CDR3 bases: TGTGCCAGCAGCTCCCGGGACAAGGCGATGGAGCAGTACTTC. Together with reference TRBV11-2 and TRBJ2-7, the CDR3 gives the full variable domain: EAGVAQSPRYKIIEKRQSVAFWCNPISGHATLYWYQQILGQGPKLLIQFQNNGVVDDSQLPKDRFSAERLKGVDSTLKIQPAKLEDSAVYLCASSSRDKAMEQYFGPGTRLTVT.

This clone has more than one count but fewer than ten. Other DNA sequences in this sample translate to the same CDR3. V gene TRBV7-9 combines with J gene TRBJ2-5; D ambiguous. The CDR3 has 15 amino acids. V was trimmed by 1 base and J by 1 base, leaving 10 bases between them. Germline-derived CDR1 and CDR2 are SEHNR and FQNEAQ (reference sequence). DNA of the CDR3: TGTGCCAGCAGCTTAGGGCTAGTCCCCCAAGAGACCCAGTACTTC. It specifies CASSLGLVPQETQYF.

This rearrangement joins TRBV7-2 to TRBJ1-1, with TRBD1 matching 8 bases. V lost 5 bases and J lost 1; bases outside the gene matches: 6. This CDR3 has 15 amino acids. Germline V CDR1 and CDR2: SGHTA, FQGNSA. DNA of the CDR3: TGTGCCAGCAGCCCCCGGACAGGGAAGAACACTGAAGCTTTCTTT. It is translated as CASSPRTGKNTEAFF.